The 18 T cell receptor beta chains given below trace back to one sample, sequenced in a study of human thymus T cells. Here immunoSEQ multiplex PCR was the method, and the copy in TCRdb shows in-frame clones only, minus some. The profile covers some 120,000 clones, with 90% to 95% appearing a single time and under 0.025% taken by the ten largest. The thymus was resected at corrective cardiac surgery. The material sequenced was thymus tissue. The source is a boy under two years old with a congenital heart defect but otherwise immunologically healthy.

Here the CDR3 DNA reads TGCGCCAGCAGCTTGGTGTCAGGACAGCTAAACACCGGGGAGCTGTTTTTT. The encoded protein is CASSLVSGQLNTGELFF. The chain uses TRBV5-1 and TRBJ2-2; perhaps TRBD1 as D (6 bases). Germline CDR1 SGHRS, CDR2 YFSETQ. Trimming took 0 bases from V and 2 from J, leaving 14 bases between them. The CDR3 is 17 amino acids.

The V and J genes are TRBV28 and TRBJ1-6, with D tentatively TRBD1 (5 bases). V lost 2 bases and J 7 bases, leaving 24 bases between the germline ends. Germline V gives CDR1 MDHEN, CDR2 SYDVKM. The CDR3 spans 19 residues. DNA of the CDR3: TGTGCCAGCAGTTTAGATACGGGACTTCTCCCCGGAGGGAATTCACCCCTCCACTTT. This codes for CASSLDTGLLPGGNSPLHF. Based on the CDR3 plus reference TRBV28 and TRBJ1-6, the full variable domain is DVKVTQSSRYLVKRTGEKVFLECVQDMDHENMFWYRQDPGLGLRLIYFSYDVKMKEKGDIPEGYSVSREKKERFSLILESASTNQTSMYLCASSLDTGLLPGGNSPLHFGNGTRLTVT.

V is TRBV5-6 and J is TRBJ1-1, with D maybe TRBD1 (6 bases). V dropped 3 bases and J dropped 3 bases, with 9 bases sitting between them. Germline values: CDR1 SGHDT, CDR2 YYEEEE. The CDR3 extends over 13 amino acids. This chain's CDR3 is CASSWEGDTEAFF. CDR3 sequence (DNA): TGTGCCAGCAGCTGGGAGGGGGACACTGAAGCTTTCTTT.

This chain connects TRBV5-1 to TRBJ2-7; 7 nucleotides match TRBD1. V gave up 5 bases and J gave up 6 bases; unmatched junction bases: 11. Germline V gene data show CDR1 as SGHRS and CDR2 as YFSETQ. CDR3 length: 14 amino acids. The CDR3 reads CASSQRQGGREQYF. The DNA of the CDR3 is TGCGCCAGCAGTCAGAGACAGGGTGGTCGCGAGCAGTACTTC.

This clone was seen only once. The V call is TRBV18, the J call TRBJ2-7, with no clear D. The V and J ends lost 5 bases and 0 bases respectively, with 14 bases between them. The CDR3 length is 15 residues. Germline values: CDR1 KGHSH, CDR2 LQKENI. DNA for the CDR3: TGTGCCAGCTCAAGTTCCCAAGACTCCTCCTACGAGCAGTACTTC. This sequence encodes CASSSSQDSSYEQYF.

The rearrangement links TRBV28 to TRBJ2-3, with D unclear. This CDR3 contains 14 residues. The germline V gene encodes CDR1 MDHEN and CDR2 SYDVKM. V shed 7 bases and J shed 0 bases, with 11 bases lying between them. The CDR3 spells CASKDVASTDTQYF. Written as DNA, the CDR3 is TGTGCCAGCAAGGACGTCGCTAGCACAGATACGCAGTATTTT. Together with reference TRBV28 and TRBJ2-3, the CDR3 gives the full variable domain: DVKVTQSSRYLVKRTGEKVFLECVQDMDHENMFWYRQDPGLGLRLIYFSYDVKMKEKGDIPEGYSVSREKKERFSLILESASTNQTSMYLCASKDVASTDTQYFGPGTRLTVL.

The rearrangement uses TRBV19 and TRBJ1-1; D gene uncertain. The CDR3 is 11 amino acids. Germline V gives CDR1 LNHDA, CDR2 SQIVND (reference sequence). Between the trimmed V and J ends, which lost 9 bases and 11 bases, there was a span of 16 bases. The CDR3 DNA follows: TGTGCCAGCAGCCGAAAATTAACGGCTTTCTTT. Protein sequence: CASSRKLTAFF.

The gene calls are TRBV4-1 and TRBJ2-1; 10 bases agree with TRBD2. In germline, CDR1 is MGHRA, CDR2 YSYEKL. The CDR3 has 19 amino acids. The J segment lost 7 bases and the V segment lost 1 base, leaving 16 bases of the junction unmatched. CDR3 sequence reads: CASSQVGNTSGGAANEQFF. The CDR3 region has the DNA TGCGCCAGCAGCCAAGTAGGCAACACGAGCGGGGGGGCCGCGAATGAGCAGTTCTTC.

The chain is built from TRBV5-6 and TRBJ2-7; 7 bases line up with TRBD2. The CDR3 is made up of 16 amino acids. Germline-derived CDR1 and CDR2 are SGHDT and YYEEEE. The J segment lost 0 bases and the V segment lost 4 bases, leaving 10 bases of the junction unmatched. CDR3 amino acids: CASSTGEGSPSYEQYF. CDR3 coding DNA: TGTGCCAGCAGCACGGGGGAGGGCTCCCCCTCCTACGAGCAGTACTTC.

The genes are TRBV7-9 and TRBJ2-7; no definite D call. CDR3 length: 11 amino acids. CDR1 and CDR2 from the germline V gene are SEHNR and FQNEAQ (reference sequence). V gave up 5 bases and J gave up 3 bases, with 5 bases separating them. CDR3 coding DNA: TGTGCCAGCAGCCTTATCTACGAGCAGTACTTC. Protein: CASSLIYEQYF.

Points on this clone: Compared with germline, one end of the junction differs, possibly owing to a read error. V and J are TRBV6-1 and TRBJ2-1; 10 nucleotides align to TRBD1. The CDR3 sequence is 15 residues long. Germline-derived CDR1 and CDR2 are MNHNS and SASEGT. The CDR3 region has the DNA TGTGCCAGCAGCGAAGACAGGGGGCTGAGCAATGAGCAGTTCTTC. Protein product: CASSEDRGLSNEQFF.

The chain joins TRBV27 to TRBJ1-2; D remains ambiguous. With 3 bases removed from V and 6 bases from J, the gap between germline ends came to 11 bases. CDR1 is MNHEY and CDR2 is SMNVEV in the germline V gene (reference sequence). CDR3 length equals 13 residues. CDR3 protein: CASSFSSGNGYTF. In DNA, the CDR3 is TGTGCCAGCAGTTTTTCGTCCGGGAATGGCTACACCTTC.

The J gene is TRBJ1-5, the V gene TRBV4-1; the D is unclear. This CDR3 region has 17 residues. Between the trimmed V and J ends, which lost 2 bases and 0 bases, there was a span of 14 bases. Germline CDR1 MGHRA, CDR2 YSYEKL. The CDR3: CASSQFRTGYSNQPQHF. The CDR3 DNA reads TGCGCCAGCAGCCAATTTAGGACTGGGTATAGCAATCAGCCCCAGCATTTT.

This clone was picked up one time. The chain joins TRBV4-1 to TRBJ2-1; 8 bases fit TRBD1. This CDR3 has 17 amino acids. Trimming at V came to 2 bases and at J to 8 bases, leaving 14 bases not matched to a gene. Germline V lookup: CDR1 MGHRA, CDR2 YSYEKL. CDR3 loop: CASSQYSPDRALDEQFF. Written as DNA, the CDR3 is TGCGCCAGCAGCCAATACTCCCCGGACAGGGCTCTCGATGAGCAGTTCTTC.

This chain joins TRBV14 and TRBJ2-3; the D gene is possibly TRBD2 (7 bases). This CDR3 comprises 17 residues. Germline CDR1 is SGHDN and CDR2 is FVKESK. The V end lost 2 bases, the J end lost 2 bases, and 17 bases lay between the germline ends. In nucleotides, the CDR3 is TGTGCCAGCAGCCAACAATTGGGGGGGCCTCTCACAGATACGCAGTATTTT. This codes for CASSQQLGGPLTDTQYF. Full variable domain (outside the CDR3, taken from reference TRBV14 and TRBJ2-3): EAGVTQFPSHSVIEKGQTVTLRCDPISGHDNLYWYRRVMGKEIKFLLHFVKESKQDESGMPNNRFLAERTGGTYSTLKVQPAELEDSGVYFCASSQQLGGPLTDTQYFGPGTRLTVL.

V and J are TRBV28 and TRBJ2-7; TRBD1 might be the D (7 bases). Trimming stripped 3 bases from V and 3 bases from J, with 12 bases between. CDR1 and CDR2 (germline): MDHEN, SYDVKM. The CDR3 sequence is 14 residues long. CDR3 residues: CASSLSGGLYEQYF. The CDR3 DNA is TGTGCCAGCAGTTTGTCAGGGGGACTCTACGAGCAGTACTTC.

The rearrangement joins TRBV6-1 to TRBJ1-2, with D perhaps TRBD1 (6 bases). The CDR3 sequence is 15 residues long. V lost 6 bases and J lost 3, with 17 bases in between. From germline, CDR1 is MNHNS and CDR2 SASEGT. The CDR3 DNA reads as TGTGCCAGCAGGTCCCGTAGGGGGTTGGACTATGGCTACACCTTC. Protein product: CASRSRRGLDYGYTF.

The CDR3 reads CASSSHRGLGYGYTF. The CDR3 DNA follows: TGTGCCAGCAGCTCCCACAGGGGGCTCGGCTATGGCTACACCTTC. The chain joins TRBV28 to TRBJ1-2; 9 bases are shared with TRBD1. The germline CDR1 and CDR2 sequences are MDHEN and SYDVKM. This CDR3 has 15 residues. Trimming removed 6 bases from V and 4 bases from J; junction bases left unmatched: 9.